This T cell receptor (beta chain) was captured by sequencing in a study of blood T cell repertoires in COVID-19. Study context: Samples came from the United States, Italy and Spain, spanning acute and convalescent COVID-19.

In germline, CDR1 is SGHTA, CDR2 FQGTGA. Trimming cost V 5 bases and J 10 bases, with 18 bases left between them. The CDR3 loop spans 14 amino acids. Original handling: Amplification with reference gene primers provided the estimates of nucleated cell counts. Sequencing was performed with immunoSEQ multiplex PCR; in TCRdb, only in-frame clones are kept and a portion is missing. From that table come the V and J calls and clone size; the DNA was used to work out D and trimming. Among 270,000 or so clones listed, 80% to 85% were seen once. Researchers sorted participants into cohorts using their self-reported clinical history.

Sequenced sample: PBMCs or T cells enriched from blood (not recorded which). This clonotype was obtained from a man over 45 who had recovered from COVID-19. This sequence joins TRBV7-3 and TRBJ2-1; possible D gene TRBD2, 6 bases. The CDR3 here is CASSPGSGGGEQFF. CDR3 nucleotides: TGTGCCAGCAGCCCTGGTAGCGGAGGTGGGGAGCAGTTCTTC.